The text below deals with one T cell receptor (beta chain). The sample holds other DNA sequences that translate to the same CDR3. The data were taken from a study of CD8+ T cells in alopecia areata. The sequencing template was cDNA reverse transcribed from extracted RNA. Sequencing was performed with immunoSEQ multiplex PCR; in TCRdb, only in-frame clones are kept and a portion is missing. The sample lists 170,000 or so clones, roughly 60% occurring once. CDR1 SGDLS and CDR2 YYNGEE come from the germline V gene. Trimming took 4 bases from V and 3 from J, leaving 4 bases between them. CDR3 size: 11 residues.

This receptor was taken from a human donor with alopecia areata. This chain joins TRBV9 and TRBJ1-2; D unresolved. The specimen comprised CD4+ T cells sorted from blood, sampled at week 0. This chain's CDR3 is CASSRDYGYTF. CDR3 in DNA: TGTGCCAGCAGCCGGGACTATGGCTACACCTTC.